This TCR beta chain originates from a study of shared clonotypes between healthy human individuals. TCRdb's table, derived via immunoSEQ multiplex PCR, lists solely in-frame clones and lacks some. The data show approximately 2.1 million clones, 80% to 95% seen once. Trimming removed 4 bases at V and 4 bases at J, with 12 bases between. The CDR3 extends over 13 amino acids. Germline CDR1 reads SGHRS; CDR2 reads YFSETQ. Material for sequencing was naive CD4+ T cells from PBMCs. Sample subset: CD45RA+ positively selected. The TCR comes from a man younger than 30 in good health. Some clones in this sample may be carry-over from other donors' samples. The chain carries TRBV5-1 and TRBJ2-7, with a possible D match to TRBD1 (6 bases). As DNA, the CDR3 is TGCGCCAGCAGCCCGGACAGCCCATACGAGCAGTACTTC. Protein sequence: CASSPDSPYEQYF.